These 27 T cell receptor beta chains were sequenced from one sample in a study of shared clonotypes between healthy human individuals. Assay used: immunoSEQ multiplex PCR; TCRdb lists only in-frame clones, some missing. Of a few million clones listed, roughly nine tenths were seen once; the top ten hold about 0.13%. Material: naive CD4+ T cells sorted from blood. Indicated subset: CD45RA+ positively selected. These receptors originate from a man aged 18 to 30 in good health.

The J gene is TRBJ2-7, the V gene TRBV11-2, with D possibly matching TRBD2 (5 bases). Germline values: CDR1 SGHAT, CDR2 FQNNGV. Trimming cost V 1 base and J 9 bases, with 13 bases left between them. The CDR3 spans 13 residues. This CDR3 is CASSLGVTEGQYF. DNA of the CDR3: TGTGCCAGCAGCTTAGGTGTAACCGAGGGGCAGTACTTC.

Comment on this clone: Other DNA variants within this sample encode the same CDR3. This sequence joins TRBV2 and TRBJ1-2; unclear D gene. The V end lost 1 base, the J end lost 4 bases, and 4 bases lay between the germline ends. The germline CDR1 and CDR2 sequences are SNHLY and FYNNEI. The CDR3 covers 12 residues. The CDR3 reads CASSEEGYGYTF. The DNA for the CDR3 is TGTGCCAGCAGTGAAGAGGGCTATGGCTACACCTTC.

The chain joins TRBV6-5 to TRBJ1-1, with D maybe TRBD1 (5 bases). The V end lost 5 bases, the J end lost 1 base, and 11 bases lay between the germline ends. The CDR3 length is 14 residues. Germline V CDR1 and CDR2: MNHEY, SVGAGI. The DNA of the CDR3 is TGTGCCAGCAGTGAATCGACAGCGAACACTGAAGCTTTCTTT. It encodes CASSESTANTEAFF.

The chain employs TRBV7-2 and TRBJ2-3, with D perhaps given as TRBD1 or TRBD2 (6 bases each). The germline V and J ends were trimmed by 1 base and 2 bases, with 13 bases remaining between them. Per the germline V gene, CDR1 is SGHTA and CDR2 is FQGNSA. CDR3 size: 16 residues. CDR3 residues: CASSLDRGRNTDTQYF. The DNA of the CDR3 is TGTGCCAGCAGCTTAGACCGGGGGCGGAACACAGATACGCAGTATTTT.

The rearrangement uses TRBV4-1 and TRBJ2-7; 10 nucleotides align to TRBD2. The germline gives CDR1 MGHRA, CDR2 YSYEKL. Germline trimming cut 4 bases from V and 4 bases from J; bases unmatched to any gene: 7. The CDR3 loop spans 15 amino acids. CDR3 sequence reads: CASSLGTSAVYEQYF. CDR3 nucleotide sequence: TGCGCCAGCAGCCTTGGGACTAGCGCTGTTTACGAGCAGTACTTC.

The rearrangement uses TRBV6-6 and TRBJ1-2, with TRBD1 matching 8 bases. Looked up from germline, CDR1 is MNHNY and CDR2 is SVGAGI (reference sequence). J was trimmed by 4 bases and V by 0 bases; bases with no gene match: 4. The CDR3 is 15 amino acids. The CDR3 reads CASSYSQGAVYGYTF. The CDR3, as DNA: TGTGCCAGCAGTTACTCGCAGGGGGCAGTCTATGGCTACACCTTC.

V usage is TRBV4-1 and J usage is TRBJ2-3; 9 nucleotides line up with TRBD2. V dropped 4 bases and J dropped 2; count of bases not matched to a gene: 7. There are 16 residues in the CDR3. In germline, CDR1 is MGHRA, CDR2 YSYEKL. The CDR3, as DNA: TGCGCCAGCAGCCTAGCGGGAGAGGCGAACACAGATACGCAGTATTTT. Protein: CASSLAGEANTDTQYF.

This sequence joins TRBV19 and TRBJ1-2, with a possible D match to TRBD1 (6 bases). CDR1 and CDR2 (germline): LNHDA, SQIVND (reference sequence). V was clipped by 4 bases and J by 0 bases, with 15 bases between them. The CDR3 length is 16 residues. The chain's CDR3 is CASSREGTNANYGYTF. Written as DNA, the CDR3 is TGTGCCAGTAGTAGGGAAGGGACAAACGCTAACTATGGCTACACCTTC.

This clone was recorded only once. The rearrangement joins TRBV11-2 to TRBJ1-1, with TRBD1 as a possible D gene (5 bases). Trimming pared 1 base from V and 6 bases from J, leaving 15 bases between. The CDR3 consists of 15 residues. Germline-derived CDR1 and CDR2 are SGHAT and FQNNGV. CDR3 in DNA: TGTGCCAGCAGCTTAGGTGGGACCGACTTAGCTGAAGCTTTCTTT. Translating gives CASSLGGTDLAEAFF.

A remark on this clone: Different DNA sequences within this sample yield the same CDR3. V and J are TRBV14 and TRBJ1-3, with D unresolved. CDR1 SGHDN and CDR2 FVKESK come from the germline V gene. The CDR3 has 12 residues. Trimming removed 1 base at V and 6 bases at J, with 4 bases between. CDR3 sequence: CASSQAPNTIYF. Written as DNA, the CDR3 is TGTGCCAGCAGCCAAGCGCCAAACACCATATATTTT.

The V and J genes are TRBV5-1 and TRBJ2-1; D is uncertain. The germline V gene encodes CDR1 SGHRS and CDR2 YFSETQ. The CDR3 covers 14 residues. Trimming took 0 bases from V and 9 from J, leaving 13 bases between them. This chain's CDR3 is CASSLDLVYGEQFF. The CDR3 bases are TGCGCCAGCAGCTTGGACCTGGTATACGGTGAGCAGTTCTTC.

V and J are TRBV7-2 and TRBJ1-6; D call uncertain. Trimming left V 1 base short and J 7 bases short, with 11 bases between. The CDR3 extends over 15 amino acids. Germline V gives CDR1 SGHTA, CDR2 FQGNSA. This CDR3 is CASSLDNRGNSPLHF. The CDR3 nucleotides are TGTGCCAGCAGCTTAGATAACCGTGGAAATTCACCCCTCCACTTT.

In this sample, this clone turned up a few times. The genes are TRBV19 and TRBJ1-1; TRBD1 agrees at 8 bases. CDR1 and CDR2 from the germline V gene are LNHDA and SQIVND (reference sequence). The J segment lost 4 bases and the V segment lost 5 bases, leaving 9 bases of the junction unmatched. The CDR3 sequence is 15 residues long. The CDR3 region is CASSLWTGTRTEAFF. CDR3 sequence (DNA): TGTGCCAGTAGTCTATGGACAGGGACGCGCACTGAAGCTTTCTTT.

V usage is TRBV5-1 and J usage is TRBJ2-1; 8 bases fit TRBD1. This CDR3 is 15 amino acids long. The germline V gene has CDR1 SGHRS and CDR2 YFSETQ. V shed 1 base, J shed 9 bases, and the junction held 9 bases outside the gene matches. The CDR3 DNA reads TGCGCCAGCAGCTTGTCGCACAGGGGGTGGAGTGAGCAGTTCTTC. As protein: CASSLSHRGWSEQFF.

Only one count was recorded for this clone. The chain has TRBV6-1 and TRBJ2-1; D uncertain. V lost 3 bases, J lost 8 bases, and 14 bases lay in between. Germline loops: CDR1 MNHNS, CDR2 SASEGT. This CDR3 region has 14 residues. The CDR3 region is CASSDSFLFDEQFF. CDR3 nucleotides: TGTGCCAGCAGTGACAGTTTTCTCTTCGATGAGCAGTTCTTC.

The chain links TRBV4-1 to TRBJ2-7, with 10 positions matching TRBD2. Trimming removed 3 bases from V and 1 base from J; junction bases left unmatched: 6. Per germline, CDR1 MGHRA and CDR2 YSYEKL. The CDR3 runs to 16 residues. CDR3 sequence (DNA): TGCGCCAGCAGCCAGGCATCGACTAGCGGGTCCTACGAGCAGTACTTC. Amino acids: CASSQASTSGSYEQYF.

The chain recombines TRBV5-4 with TRBJ2-3, with 13 bases aligning to TRBD2. V trimming: 3 bases; J trimming: 8 bases; junction bases outside the gene matches: 6. The germline V gene has CDR1 SGHNT and CDR2 YYREEE (reference sequence). There are 15 residues in the CDR3. In DNA, the CDR3 is TGTGCCAGCAGCTCGGGACTAGCGGGGCCGGGTACGCAGTATTTT. This translates into CASSSGLAGPGTQYF.

CDR3: CAISDLTSGGRTSSTDTQYF. The CDR3 coding sequence is TGTGCCATCAGTGACTTGACTAGCGGGGGGCGAACGTCTAGCACAGATACGCAGTATTTT. The rearrangement links TRBV10-3 to TRBJ2-3, with 13 bases identical to TRBD2. The junction had 12 bases not matched to a gene; V was cut back by 3 bases and J by 0 bases. The germline CDR1 and CDR2 sequences are ENHRY and SYGVKD. This CDR3 region has 20 residues.

The V gene is TRBV29-1, the J gene TRBJ2-5; weak D call: TRBD1 (6 bases). CDR1 and CDR2 (germline): SQVTM, ANQGSEA. The V gene lost 3 bases and the J gene lost 1 base, with 18 bases spanning the gap. The CDR3 runs to 16 residues. In DNA form, the CDR3 reads TGCAGCGTTGATAGGGGGTCTTCACCGTCCCAAGAGACCCAGTACTTC. Translating it yields CSVDRGSSPSQETQYF.

This chain connects TRBV29-1 to TRBJ2-5; D not certain. The CDR3 sequence is 14 residues long. CDR1 is SQVTM and CDR2 is ANQGSEA in the germline V gene. Between the trimmed V and J ends, which lost 4 bases and 7 bases, there was a span of 19 bases. The CDR3 nucleotides read TGCAGCGTTGCCCCGGCCAGGTCTGGCCGGACCCAGTACTTC. Translating gives CSVAPARSGRTQYF.

Here the CDR3 reads CASSHREANTEAFF. The CDR3 DNA sequence: TGTGCCAGCAGCCACAGGGAGGCGAACACTGAAGCTTTCTTT. The rearrangement uses TRBV27 and TRBJ1-1; D is possibly TRBD1 (6 bases). Trimming took off 6 bases at V and 1 base at J, with 12 bases between the two ends. This CDR3 has 14 amino acids. Germline V lookup: CDR1 MNHEY, CDR2 SMNVEV (reference sequence).

As for this clone: The sample holds other DNA sequences that translate to the same CDR3. The J gene is TRBJ2-7, the V gene TRBV30, with D hard to call. The CDR3 covers 11 residues. Germline CDR1 is GTSNPN and CDR2 is SVGIG (reference sequence). V lost 0 bases and J 6 bases, leaving 6 bases between the germline ends. In DNA, the CDR3 is TGTGCCTGGAGTGTACAAATCGAGCAGTACTTC. Protein sequence: CAWSVQIEQYF.

The chain links TRBV21-1 to TRBJ2-7; TRBD2 reflects the table's D call only, with no check against the DNA. TRBV21-1 is designated a pseudogene. The length of the CDR3 is 15 residues. CDR3 sequence reads: CASSRGLPASYEQYF. As DNA, the CDR3 is TGTGCCAGCAGCAGGGGACTGCCCGCGTCCTACGAGCAGTACTTC.

As concerns this clone: This sample includes further DNA sequences coding for the same CDR3. The chain carries TRBV27 and TRBJ2-7, with 12 nucleotides matching TRBD1. V shed 3 bases and J 0 bases; nucleotides not matched to a gene: 3. The CDR3 length is 16 residues. Germline values: CDR1 MNHEY, CDR2 SMNVEV (reference sequence). CDR3 protein: CASSLLGQGASYEQYF. CDR3 DNA: TGTGCCAGCAGTTTGTTGGGACAGGGGGCCTCCTACGAGCAGTACTTC.

The rearrangement links TRBV5-6 to TRBJ2-3; D possibly corresponds to TRBD1 (5 bases). Germline assignment: CDR1 SGHDT and CDR2 YYEEEE. Trimming took off 4 bases at V and 2 bases at J, with 11 bases between the two ends. The length of the CDR3 is 14 residues. In DNA, the CDR3 is TGTGCCAGCAGCCCGGACATACTCACAGATACGCAGTATTTT. It is translated as CASSPDILTDTQYF.

This chain connects TRBV7-9 to TRBJ2-7; TRBD1 matches 7 bases. V shed 5 bases and J 6 bases; nucleotides not matched to a gene: 13. The CDR3 is 15 amino acids. Looked up from germline, CDR1 is SEHNR and CDR2 is FQNEAQ (reference sequence). CDR3 region: CASSPRGTAFTEQYF. The CDR3 coding sequence is TGTGCCAGCAGCCCGCGTGGGACAGCGTTTACCGAGCAGTACTTC. Supplemented by reference TRBV7-9 and TRBJ2-7, the full variable domain reads DTGVSQNPRHKITKRGQNVTFRCDPISEHNRLYWYRQTLGQGPEFLTYFQNEAQLEKSRLLSDRFSAERPKGSFSTLEIQRTEQGDSAMYLCASSPRGTAFTEQYFGPGTRLTVT.

This chain uses TRBV2 with TRBJ2-5, with D unresolved. The CDR3 covers 13 residues. CDR1 is SNHLY and CDR2 is FYNNEI in the germline V gene. Trimming shortened V by 2 bases and J by 5 bases, and 9 bases separated the two germline ends. CDR3 nucleotides: TGTGCCAGCAGTGAAAGAGAAGGGGAGACCCAGTACTTC. This translates into CASSEREGETQYF.